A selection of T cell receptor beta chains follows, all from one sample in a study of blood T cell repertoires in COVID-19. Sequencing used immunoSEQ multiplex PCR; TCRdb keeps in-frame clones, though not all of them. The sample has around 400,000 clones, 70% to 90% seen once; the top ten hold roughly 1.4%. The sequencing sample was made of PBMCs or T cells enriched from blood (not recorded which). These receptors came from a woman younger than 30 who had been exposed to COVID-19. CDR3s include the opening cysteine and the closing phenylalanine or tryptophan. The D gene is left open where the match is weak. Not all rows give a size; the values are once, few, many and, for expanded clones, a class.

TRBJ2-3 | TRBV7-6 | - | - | CASSTPGLYTDTQYF | TGTGCCAGCAGTACGCCGGGACTTTACACAGATACGCAGTATTTT
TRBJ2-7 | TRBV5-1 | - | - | CASSKDFSMSYEQYF | TGCGCCAGCAGCAAGGACTTCTCAATGAGCTACGAGCAGTACTTC
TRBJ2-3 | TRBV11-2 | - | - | CASSLDLSTDTQYF | TGTGCCAGCAGCTTAGATCTAAGCACAGATACGCAGTATTTT
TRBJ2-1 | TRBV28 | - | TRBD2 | CASSSRRLAVSGHNEQFF | TGTGCCAGCAGCTCCCGTCGTCTAGCGGTATCCGGGCACAATGAGCAGTTCTTC
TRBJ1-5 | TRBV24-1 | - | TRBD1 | CATSDPGTGYQPQHF | TGTGCCACCAGTGACCCCGGGACAGGGTATCAGCCCCAGCATTTT
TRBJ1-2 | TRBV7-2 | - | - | CASSQDSMRGYTF | TGTGCCAGCAGCCAAGACTCAATGAGGGGCTACACCTTC
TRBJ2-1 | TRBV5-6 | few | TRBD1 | CASSLGQGSIGEQFF | TGTGCCAGCAGCTTGGGACAGGGGTCAATAGGGGAGCAGTTCTTC
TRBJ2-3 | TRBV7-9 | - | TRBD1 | CASSPGTATSTDTQYF | TGTGCCAGCAGCCCCGGGACAGCGACATCCACAGATACGCAGTATTTT
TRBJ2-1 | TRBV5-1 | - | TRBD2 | CASSTMTSGTYNEQFF | TGCGCCAGCAGCACCATGACTAGCGGGACCTACAATGAGCAGTTCTTC
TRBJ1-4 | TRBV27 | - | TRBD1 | CASAHLSTGLSEKLFF | TGTGCCAGCGCCCACCTTTCGACAGGGTTAAGCGAAAAACTGTTTTTT
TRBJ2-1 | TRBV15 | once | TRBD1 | CATAGQGSHNEQFF | TGTGCTACCGCGGGACAGGGAAGCCACAATGAGCAGTTCTTC
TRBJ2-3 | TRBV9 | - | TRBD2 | CASSVVETSGTDTQYF | TGTGCCAGCAGCGTAGTTGAGACTAGCGGCACAGATACGCAGTATTTT
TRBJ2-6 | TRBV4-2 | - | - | CASSQIFTFSGVQSSGANVLTF | TGTGCCAGCAGCCAAATATTCACATTTTCGGGGGTTCAGAGCTCTGGGGCCAACGTCCTGACTTTC
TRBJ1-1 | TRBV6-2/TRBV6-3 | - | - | CASSSGRMMNTEAFF | TGTGCCAGCAGCTCAGGGAGGATGATGAACACTGAAGCTTTCTTT
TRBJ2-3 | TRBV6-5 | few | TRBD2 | CASSELAGGPDTQYF | TGTGCCAGCTCCGAATTGGCGGGAGGCCCAGATACGCAGTATTTT
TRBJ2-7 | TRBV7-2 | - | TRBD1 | CASSPDRGYEQYF | TGTGCCAGCAGCCCGGACAGGGGCTACGAGCAGTACTTC
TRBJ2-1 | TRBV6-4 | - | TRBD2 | CASSRLAGAYEQFF | TGTGCCAGCAGTAGGCTAGCGGGAGCCTATGAGCAGTTCTTC